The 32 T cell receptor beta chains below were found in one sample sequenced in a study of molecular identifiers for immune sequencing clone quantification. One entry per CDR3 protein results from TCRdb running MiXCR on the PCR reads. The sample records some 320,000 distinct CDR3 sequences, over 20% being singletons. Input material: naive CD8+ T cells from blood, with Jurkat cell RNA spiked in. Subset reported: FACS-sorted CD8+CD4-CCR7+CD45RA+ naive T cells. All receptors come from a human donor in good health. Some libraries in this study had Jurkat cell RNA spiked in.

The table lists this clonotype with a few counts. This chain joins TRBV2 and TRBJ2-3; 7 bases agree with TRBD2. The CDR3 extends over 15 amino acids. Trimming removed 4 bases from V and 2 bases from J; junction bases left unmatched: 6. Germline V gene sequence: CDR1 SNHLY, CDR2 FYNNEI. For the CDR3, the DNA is TGTGCCAGCAGTGCAACGGGAGGAGTCACAGATACGCAGTATTTT. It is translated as CASSATGGVTDTQYF.

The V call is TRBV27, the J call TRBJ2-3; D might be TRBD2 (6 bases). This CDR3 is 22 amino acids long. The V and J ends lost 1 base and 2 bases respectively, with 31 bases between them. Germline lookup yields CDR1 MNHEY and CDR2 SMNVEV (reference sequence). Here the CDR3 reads CASSLLPGYGGSGTKNTDTQYF. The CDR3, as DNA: TGTGCCAGCAGTTTATTGCCCGGATACGGGGGATCCGGAACAAAGAACACAGATACGCAGTATTTT.

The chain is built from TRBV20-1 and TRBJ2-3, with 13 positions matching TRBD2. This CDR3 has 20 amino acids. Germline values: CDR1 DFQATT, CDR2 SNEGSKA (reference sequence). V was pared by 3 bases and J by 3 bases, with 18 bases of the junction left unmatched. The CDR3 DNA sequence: TGCAGTGCTAGCCCCCTATACCAACTAGCGGGGGGGCCGGGGACAGATACGCAGTATTTT. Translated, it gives CSASPLYQLAGGPGTDTQYF.

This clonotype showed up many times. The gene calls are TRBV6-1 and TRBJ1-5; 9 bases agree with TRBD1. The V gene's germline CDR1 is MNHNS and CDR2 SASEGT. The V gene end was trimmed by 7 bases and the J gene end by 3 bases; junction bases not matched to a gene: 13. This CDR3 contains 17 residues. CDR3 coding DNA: TGTGCCAGCATTAAACAGGGGGCCCGGATTCCCAATCAGCCCCAGCATTTT. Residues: CASIKQGARIPNQPQHF.

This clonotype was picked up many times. DNA of the CDR3: TGTGCCAGCTGCTTCACAGGGGGCGGAACAGATACGCAGTATTTT. Translating it yields CASCFTGGGTDTQYF. The gene calls are TRBV12-3 or TRBV12-4 and TRBJ2-3; 9 positions match TRBD1. The CDR3 is 15 amino acids. The ends lost 8 bases at V and 3 bases at J; junction bases unmatched: 9.

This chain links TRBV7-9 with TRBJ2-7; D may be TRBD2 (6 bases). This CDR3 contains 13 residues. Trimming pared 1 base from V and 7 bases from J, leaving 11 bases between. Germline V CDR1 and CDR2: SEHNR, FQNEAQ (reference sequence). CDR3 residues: CASSLDVRGEQYF. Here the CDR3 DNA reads TGTGCCAGCAGCTTAGACGTCCGGGGGGAGCAGTACTTC.

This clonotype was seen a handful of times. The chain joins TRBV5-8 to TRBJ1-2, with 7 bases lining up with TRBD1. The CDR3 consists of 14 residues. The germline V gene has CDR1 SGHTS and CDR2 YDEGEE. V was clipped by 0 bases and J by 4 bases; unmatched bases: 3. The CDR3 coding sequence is TGTGCCAGCAGCTTGGGCAGGGGGATCTATGGCTACACCTTC. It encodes CASSLGRGIYGYTF.

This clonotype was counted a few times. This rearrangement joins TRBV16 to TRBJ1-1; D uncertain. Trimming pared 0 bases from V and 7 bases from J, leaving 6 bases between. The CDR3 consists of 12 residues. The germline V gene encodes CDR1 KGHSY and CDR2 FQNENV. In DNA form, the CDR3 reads TGTGCCAGCAGCCAATCGGGAGTTGAAGCTTTCTTT. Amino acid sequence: CASSQSGVEAFF.

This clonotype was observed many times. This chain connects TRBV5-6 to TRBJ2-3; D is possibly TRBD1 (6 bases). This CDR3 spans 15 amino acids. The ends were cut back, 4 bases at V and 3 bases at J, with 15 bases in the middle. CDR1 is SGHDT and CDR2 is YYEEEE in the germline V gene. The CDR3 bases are TGTGCCAGCAGCCCTTCCCTGGACAGAACAGATACGCAGTATTTT. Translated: CASSPSLDRTDTQYF.

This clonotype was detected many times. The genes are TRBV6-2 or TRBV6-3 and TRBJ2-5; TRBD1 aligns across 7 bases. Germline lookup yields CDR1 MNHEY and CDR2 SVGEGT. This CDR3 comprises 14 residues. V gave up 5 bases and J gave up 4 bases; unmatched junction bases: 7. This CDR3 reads CASSPPTGRETQYF. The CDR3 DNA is TGTGCCAGCAGTCCCCCGACAGGGCGAGAGACCCAGTACTTC.

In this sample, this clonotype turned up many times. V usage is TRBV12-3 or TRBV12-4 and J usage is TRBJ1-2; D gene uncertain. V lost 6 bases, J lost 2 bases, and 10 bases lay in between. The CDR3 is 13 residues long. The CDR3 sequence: CASSQTLNYGYTF. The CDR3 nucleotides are TGTGCCAGCAGCCAAACGCTGAACTATGGCTACACCTTC.

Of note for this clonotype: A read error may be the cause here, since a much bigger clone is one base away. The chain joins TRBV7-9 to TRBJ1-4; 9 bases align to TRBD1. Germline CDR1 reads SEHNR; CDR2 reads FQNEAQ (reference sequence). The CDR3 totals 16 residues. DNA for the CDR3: TGTGCCAGCAGCTCGTCCTTCCGGACAGGGGACGAAAAACTGGTTTTT. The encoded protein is CASSSSFRTGDEKLVF.

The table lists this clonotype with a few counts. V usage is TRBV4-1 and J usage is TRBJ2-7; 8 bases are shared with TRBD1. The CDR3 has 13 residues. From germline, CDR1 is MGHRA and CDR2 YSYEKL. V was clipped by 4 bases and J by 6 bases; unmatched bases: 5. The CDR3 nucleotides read TGCGCCAGCAGCCTAGGACAGGGACTCGAGCAGTACTTC. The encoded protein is CASSLGQGLEQYF.

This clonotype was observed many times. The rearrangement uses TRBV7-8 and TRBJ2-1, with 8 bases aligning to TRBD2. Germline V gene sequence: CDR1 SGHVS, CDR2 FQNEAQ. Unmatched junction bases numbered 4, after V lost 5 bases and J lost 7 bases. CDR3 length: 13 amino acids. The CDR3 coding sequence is TGTGCCAGCAGCAAGGGACTAGGAAATGAGCAGTTCTTC. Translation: CASSKGLGNEQFF.

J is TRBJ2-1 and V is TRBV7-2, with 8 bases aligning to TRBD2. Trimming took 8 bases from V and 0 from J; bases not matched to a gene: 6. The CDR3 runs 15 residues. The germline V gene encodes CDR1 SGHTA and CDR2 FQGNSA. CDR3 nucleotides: TGTGCCAGCGGCCCCGGGACTAGCTCCTACAATGAGCAGTTCTTC. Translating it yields CASGPGTSSYNEQFF.

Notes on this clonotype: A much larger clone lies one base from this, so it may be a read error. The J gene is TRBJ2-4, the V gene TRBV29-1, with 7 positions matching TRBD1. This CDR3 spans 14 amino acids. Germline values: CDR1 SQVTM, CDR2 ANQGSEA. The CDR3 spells CSVTPTGVGNIRYF. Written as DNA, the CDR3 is TGCAGCGTGACCCCTACAGGGGTTGGAAACATTCGGTACTTC. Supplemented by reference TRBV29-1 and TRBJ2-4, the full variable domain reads SAVISQKPSRDICQRGTSLTIQCQVDSQVTMMFWYRQQPGQSLTLIATANQGSEATYESGFVIDKFPISRPNLTFSTLTVSNMSPEDSSIYLCSVTPTGVGNIRYFGAGTRLSVL.

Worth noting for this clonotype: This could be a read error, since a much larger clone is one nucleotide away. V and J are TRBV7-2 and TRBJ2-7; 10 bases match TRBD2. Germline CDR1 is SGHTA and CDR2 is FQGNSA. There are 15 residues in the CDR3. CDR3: CASSHGLAASYERYF. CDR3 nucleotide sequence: TGTGCCAGCAGCCACGGACTAGCGGCCTCCTACGAGCGGTACTTC.

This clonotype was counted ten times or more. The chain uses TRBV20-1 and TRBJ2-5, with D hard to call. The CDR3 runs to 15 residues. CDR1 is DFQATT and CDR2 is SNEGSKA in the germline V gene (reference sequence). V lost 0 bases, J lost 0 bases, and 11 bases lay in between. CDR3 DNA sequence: TGCAGTGCTAGAGATCTAACGGAAAACCAAGAGACCCAGTACTTC. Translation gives CSARDLTENQETQYF.

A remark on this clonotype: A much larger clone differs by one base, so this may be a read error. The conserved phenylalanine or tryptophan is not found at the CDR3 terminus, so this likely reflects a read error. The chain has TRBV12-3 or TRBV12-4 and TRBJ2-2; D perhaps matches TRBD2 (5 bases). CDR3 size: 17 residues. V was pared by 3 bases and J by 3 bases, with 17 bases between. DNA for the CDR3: TGTGCCAGCAGTTTCGCCCCAAGAACGGGGTACACCGGGGAGCTGTTTTCT. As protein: CASSFAPRTGYTGELFS.

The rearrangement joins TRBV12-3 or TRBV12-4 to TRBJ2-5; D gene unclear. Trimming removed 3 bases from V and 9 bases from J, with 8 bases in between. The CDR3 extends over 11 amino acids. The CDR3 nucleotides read TGTGCCAGCAGTTTTCTCGAGGCCCAGTACTTC. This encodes CASSFLEAQYF.

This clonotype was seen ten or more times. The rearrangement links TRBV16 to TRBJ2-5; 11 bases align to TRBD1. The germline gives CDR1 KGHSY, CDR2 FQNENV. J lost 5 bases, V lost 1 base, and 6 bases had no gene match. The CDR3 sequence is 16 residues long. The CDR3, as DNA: TGTGCCAGCAGCCAATTTCGGACAGGGGGCTTTGAGACCCAGTACTTC. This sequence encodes CASSQFRTGGFETQYF.

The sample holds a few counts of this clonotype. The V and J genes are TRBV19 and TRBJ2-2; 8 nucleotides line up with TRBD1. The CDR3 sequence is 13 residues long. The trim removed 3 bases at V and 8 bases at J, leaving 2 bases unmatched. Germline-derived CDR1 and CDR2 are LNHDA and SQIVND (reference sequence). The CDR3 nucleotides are TGTGCCAGTAGTATTGGGACAGGAGGGGAGCTGTTTTTT. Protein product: CASSIGTGGELFF.

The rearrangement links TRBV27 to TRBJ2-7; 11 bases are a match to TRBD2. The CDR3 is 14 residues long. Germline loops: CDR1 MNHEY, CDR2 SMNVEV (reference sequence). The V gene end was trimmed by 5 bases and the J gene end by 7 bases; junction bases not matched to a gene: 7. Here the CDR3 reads CASSVAGGPREQYF. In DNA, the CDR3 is TGTGCCAGCAGTGTAGCGGGAGGGCCGAGGGAGCAGTACTTC.

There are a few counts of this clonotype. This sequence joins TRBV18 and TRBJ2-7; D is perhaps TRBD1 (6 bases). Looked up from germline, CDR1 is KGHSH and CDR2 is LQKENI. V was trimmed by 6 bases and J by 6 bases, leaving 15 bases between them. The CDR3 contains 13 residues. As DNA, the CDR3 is TGTGCCAGCTCGCCTACAGGGATTGGCGAGCAGTACTTC. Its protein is CASSPTGIGEQYF.

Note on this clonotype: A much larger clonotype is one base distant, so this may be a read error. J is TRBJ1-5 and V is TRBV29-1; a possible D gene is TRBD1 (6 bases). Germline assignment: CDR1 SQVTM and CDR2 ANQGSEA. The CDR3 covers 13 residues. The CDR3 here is CSVLPGGNQPQRF. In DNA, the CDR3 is TGCAGCGTTCTTCCGGGGGGCAATCAGCCCCAGCGTTTT.

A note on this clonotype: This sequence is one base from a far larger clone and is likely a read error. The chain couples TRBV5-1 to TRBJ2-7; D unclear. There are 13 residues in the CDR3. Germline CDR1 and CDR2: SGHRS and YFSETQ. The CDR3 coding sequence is TGCGTCAGCAGCTTGGGTCTAACCTACGAGCAGTACTTC. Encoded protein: CVSSLGLTYEQYF.

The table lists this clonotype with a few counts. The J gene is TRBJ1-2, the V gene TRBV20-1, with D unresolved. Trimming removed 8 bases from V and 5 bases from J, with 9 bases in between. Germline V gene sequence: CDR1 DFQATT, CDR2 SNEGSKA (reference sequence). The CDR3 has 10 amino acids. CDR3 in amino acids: CSTEVYGYTF. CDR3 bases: TGCAGTACCGAGGTATATGGCTACACCTTC.

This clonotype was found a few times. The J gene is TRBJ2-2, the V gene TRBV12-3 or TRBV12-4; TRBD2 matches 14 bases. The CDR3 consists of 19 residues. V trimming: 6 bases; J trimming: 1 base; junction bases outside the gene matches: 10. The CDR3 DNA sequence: TGTGCCAGCAGCCTAGACCCAGGGACTAGCGGGAGGAACACCGGGGAGCTGTTTTTT. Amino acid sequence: CASSLDPGTSGRNTGELFF.

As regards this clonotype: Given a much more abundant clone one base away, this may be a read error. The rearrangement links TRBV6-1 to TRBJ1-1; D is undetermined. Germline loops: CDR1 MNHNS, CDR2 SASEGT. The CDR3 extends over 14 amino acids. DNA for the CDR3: TGTGCCAGCAGTGAAGCAGATTCGAACACTGACGCTTTCTTT. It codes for CASSEADSNTDAFF.

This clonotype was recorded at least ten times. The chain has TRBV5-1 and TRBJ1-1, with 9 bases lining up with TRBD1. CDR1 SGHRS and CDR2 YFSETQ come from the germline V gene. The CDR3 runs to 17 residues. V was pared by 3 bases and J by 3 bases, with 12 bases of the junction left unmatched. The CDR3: CASSSVGQGSFDTEAFF. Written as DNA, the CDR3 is TGCGCCAGCAGCTCAGTCGGACAGGGGAGCTTCGACACTGAAGCTTTCTTT. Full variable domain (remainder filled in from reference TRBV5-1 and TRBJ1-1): KAGVTQTPRYLIKTRGQQVTLSCSPISGHRSVSWYQQTPGQGLQFLFEYFSETQRNKGNFPGRFSGRQFSNSRSEMNVSTLELGDSALYLCASSSVGQGSFDTEAFFGQGTRLTVV.

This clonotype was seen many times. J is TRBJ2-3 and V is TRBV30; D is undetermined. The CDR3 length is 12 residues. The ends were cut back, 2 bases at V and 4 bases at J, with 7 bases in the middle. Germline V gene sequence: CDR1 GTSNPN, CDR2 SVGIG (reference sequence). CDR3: CAWSFGADTQYF. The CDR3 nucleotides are TGTGCCTGGAGTTTTGGGGCAGATACGCAGTATTTT.

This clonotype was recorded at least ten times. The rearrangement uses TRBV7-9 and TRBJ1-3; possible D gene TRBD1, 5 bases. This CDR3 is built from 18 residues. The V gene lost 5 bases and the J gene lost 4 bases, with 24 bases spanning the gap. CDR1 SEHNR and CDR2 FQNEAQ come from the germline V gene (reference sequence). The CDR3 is CASSRGQWSGAQGNTIYF. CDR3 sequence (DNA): TGTGCCAGCAGCCGAGGTCAGTGGTCCGGGGCACAAGGAAACACCATATATTTT.